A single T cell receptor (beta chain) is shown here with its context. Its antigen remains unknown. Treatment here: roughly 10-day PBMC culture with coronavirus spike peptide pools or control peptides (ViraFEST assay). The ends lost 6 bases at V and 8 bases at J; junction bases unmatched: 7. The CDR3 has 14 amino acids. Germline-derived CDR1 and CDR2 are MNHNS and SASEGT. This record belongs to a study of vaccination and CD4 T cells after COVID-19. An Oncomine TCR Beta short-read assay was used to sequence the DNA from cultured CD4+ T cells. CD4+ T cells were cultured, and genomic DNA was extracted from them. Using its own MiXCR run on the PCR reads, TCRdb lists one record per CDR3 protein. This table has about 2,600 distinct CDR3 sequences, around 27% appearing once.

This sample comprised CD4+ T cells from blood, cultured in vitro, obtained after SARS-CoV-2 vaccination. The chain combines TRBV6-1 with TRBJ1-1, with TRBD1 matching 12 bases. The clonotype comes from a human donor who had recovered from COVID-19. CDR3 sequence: CASREGQGAFEAFF. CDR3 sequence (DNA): TGTGCCAGCAGAGAGGGACAGGGGGCGTTCGAAGCTTTCTTT.